The 21 T cell receptor beta chains below were found in one sample sequenced in a study of CD8+ T cells in alopecia areata. Extraction and reverse transcription of RNA yielded cDNA as the sequencing template. Measured with immunoSEQ multiplex PCR; TCRdb has only the in-frame clones, and not every one. Of approximately 160,000 clones in the sample, around three fifths are singletons; the top ten hold 13% to 15%. Treatment specified: oral pan-JAK inhibitor, 5-10 mg twice daily. The input for sequencing was CD4+ T cells sorted from blood, taken at week 24, from a patient treated with tofacitinib. These receptors originate from a human donor with alopecia areata.

V gene TRBV7-6 combines with J gene TRBJ2-6; tentative D call: TRBD1 (6 bases). V was pared by 2 bases and J by 0 bases, with 20 bases between. This CDR3 comprises 20 residues. Germline V gene data show CDR1 as SGHVS and CDR2 as FNYEAQ. The CDR3 nucleotides are TGTGCCAGCAGCTTAAGAATCCCTTCAGGGGTTTTCTCTGGGGCCAACGTCCTGACTTTC. Its translation: CASSLRIPSGVFSGANVLTF.

The chain recombines TRBV2 with TRBJ2-2; D not resolved. This CDR3 spans 13 amino acids. CDR1 SNHLY and CDR2 FYNNEI come from the germline V gene. With 7 bases removed from V and 3 bases from J, the gap between germline ends came to 9 bases. CDR3 in DNA: TGTGCCAGCACATTAAGGGACACCGGGGAGCTGTTTTTT. This gives the protein CASTLRDTGELFF.

The V gene is TRBV29-1, the J gene TRBJ1-5, with TRBD1 identical over 7 bases. Germline V lookup: CDR1 SQVTM, CDR2 ANQGSEA. Trimming took 7 bases from V and 2 from J; bases not matched to a gene: 8. The CDR3 runs to 14 residues. The CDR3 is CSATTGFGNQPQHF. The CDR3 DNA reads as TGCAGCGCCACGACAGGGTTTGGCAATCAGCCCCAGCATTTT.

The chain has TRBV7-9 and TRBJ2-5, with 7 bases fitting TRBD2. CDR1 and CDR2 (germline): SEHNR, FQNEAQ (reference sequence). This CDR3 has 14 residues. J was trimmed by 5 bases and V by 1 base; bases with no gene match: 4. CDR3 sequence (DNA): TGTGCCAGCAGCTTAGAAGCGGGGAGGGAGACCCAGTACTTC. This sequence encodes CASSLEAGRETQYF.

This chain connects TRBV27 to TRBJ2-3; either TRBD1 or TRBD2 may supply D (5 bases each). Germline V CDR1 and CDR2: MNHEY, SMNVEV (reference sequence). V was cut by 5 bases and J by 0 bases, with 15 bases left in between. This CDR3 comprises 16 residues. The DNA of the CDR3 is TGTGCCAGCAGTCCCGGGACCTTCCTTAGCACAGATACGCAGTATTTT. Translated: CASSPGTFLSTDTQYF.

This clone was seen more than once but under ten times. The chain recombines TRBV29-1 with TRBJ1-2, with D maybe TRBD1 (5 bases). Germline V gene sequence: CDR1 SQVTM, CDR2 ANQGSEA. The length of the CDR3 is 13 residues. V shed 6 bases and J shed 4 bases, with 15 bases lying between them. This CDR3 is CSVFTGSSYGYTF. Here the CDR3 DNA reads TGCAGCGTGTTCACAGGATCTAGCTATGGCTACACCTTC.

The chain couples TRBV5-1 to TRBJ1-4; 7 nucleotides align to TRBD1. Germline trimming cut 4 bases from V and 6 bases from J; bases unmatched to any gene: 6. CDR3 length: 14 amino acids. Per germline, CDR1 SGHRS and CDR2 YFSETQ. Here the CDR3 DNA reads TGCGCCAGCAGCGAAAGACAGGGCGATGAAAAACTGTTTTTT. It codes for CASSERQGDEKLFF.

V usage is TRBV30 and J usage is TRBJ2-1; 14 bases are shared with TRBD2. CDR1 is GTSNPN and CDR2 is SVGIG in the germline V gene (reference sequence). This CDR3 region has 13 residues. The V segment lost 4 bases and the J segment 12 bases; nucleotides outside the gene matches: 5. The CDR3 DNA is TGTGCCTGGACCGGGACTAGCGGGGGTTGGCAGTTCTTC. Translated: CAWTGTSGGWQFF.

This chain uses TRBV25-1 with TRBJ2-7; weak D call: TRBD2 (5 bases). Per the germline V gene, CDR1 is MGHDK and CDR2 is SYGVNS. CDR3 length equals 13 residues. V lost 3 bases to trimming and J lost 2 bases, with 8 bases between them. CDR3 coding DNA: TGTGCCAGCAGTGACACGGGAACCTACGAGCAGTACTTC. It encodes CASSDTGTYEQYF.

V is TRBV29-1 and J is TRBJ2-7; the D gene could be TRBD1 or TRBD2 (7 bases each). The V gene's germline CDR1 is SQVTM and CDR2 ANQGSEA. The germline V and J ends were trimmed by 6 bases and 7 bases, with 22 bases remaining between them. CDR3 length: 14 residues. Here the CDR3 DNA reads TGCAGCGTCCGCCACCAGGGGGGAGCGGGGGAGCAGTACTTC. It translates to CSVRHQGGAGEQYF.

CDR3 region: CASSGRGPETQYF. CDR3 DNA sequence: TGTGCCAGCAGCGGCAGGGGACCAGAGACCCAGTACTTC. The chain has TRBV9 and TRBJ2-5; tentatively, D is TRBD1 (6 bases). V was pared by 3 bases and J by 4 bases, with 10 bases between. This CDR3 is built from 13 residues. Germline-derived CDR1 and CDR2 are SGDLS and YYNGEE.

Regarding this clone: At the DNA level, this CDR3 is encoded by other sequences in the same sample as well. The chain combines TRBV5-1 with TRBJ2-7; 9 bases line up with TRBD1. V dropped 0 bases and J dropped 2; count of bases not matched to a gene: 3. Germline V gene lookup returns CDR1 SGHRS and CDR2 YFSETQ. This CDR3 has 15 residues. CDR3 loop: CASSLDGTGTYEQYF. The CDR3 DNA is TGCGCCAGCAGCTTGGATGGGACAGGGACCTACGAGCAGTACTTC.

V is TRBV30 and J is TRBJ1-3, with D possibly being TRBD1 (5 bases). Looked up from germline, CDR1 is GTSNPN and CDR2 is SVGIG (reference sequence). V gave up 0 bases and J gave up 4 bases, with 13 bases separating them. The CDR3 has 15 residues. The CDR3 protein is CAWSVRGSLGNTIYF. The DNA of the CDR3 is TGTGCCTGGAGTGTACGGGGGTCTTTGGGAAACACCATATATTTT.

The chain couples TRBV29-1 to TRBJ1-2; possibly TRBD1 for D (5 bases). There are 14 residues in the CDR3. Trimming took 4 bases from V and 4 from J, leaving 16 bases between them. CDR1 is SQVTM, CDR2 ANQGSEA, per germline. CDR3 sequence: CSVGERRTFYGYTF. As DNA, the CDR3 is TGCAGCGTTGGAGAAAGGCGGACATTCTATGGCTACACCTTC. Drawing the rest from reference TRBV29-1 and TRBJ1-2, the complete variable domain is SAVISQKPSRDICQRGTSLTIQCQVDSQVTMMFWYRQQPGQSLTLIATANQGSEATYESGFVIDKFPISRPNLTFSTLTVSNMSPEDSSIYLCSVGERRTFYGYTFGSGTRLTVV.

This chain connects TRBV2 to TRBJ2-5; 9 bases fit TRBD1. The germline V gene encodes CDR1 SNHLY and CDR2 FYNNEI. V lost 7 bases to trimming and J lost 0 bases; unmatched junction nucleotides: 3. This CDR3 region has 14 residues. CDR3 sequence: CASMRDRDQETQYF. DNA of the CDR3: TGTGCCAGCATGAGGGACAGGGACCAAGAGACCCAGTACTTC.

The chain joins TRBV29-1 to TRBJ2-5, with D perhaps assigned TRBD1 or TRBD2 (6 bases each). This CDR3 contains 12 residues. V was clipped by 1 base and J by 5 bases, with 8 bases between them. CDR1 and CDR2 from the germline V gene are SQVTM and ANQGSEA. CDR3 sequence: CSVEVGGETQYF. The CDR3 region has the DNA TGCAGCGTTGAAGTAGGGGGGGAGACCCAGTACTTC.

The chain couples TRBV15 to TRBJ2-3; 7 bases line up with TRBD2. Trimming at V came to 5 bases and at J to 6 bases, leaving 17 bases not matched to a gene. Germline CDR1 reads LNHNV; CDR2 reads YYDKDF (reference sequence). This CDR3 is 17 amino acids long. CDR3: CATSVGLAADPKDTQYF. DNA for the CDR3: TGTGCCACCAGCGTAGGGCTAGCGGCGGATCCCAAGGATACGCAGTATTTT.

This clone occurred once. The chain is built from TRBV29-1 and TRBJ1-1; D call uncertain. Germline assignment: CDR1 SQVTM and CDR2 ANQGSEA. Trimming took 4 bases from V and 6 from J, leaving 15 bases between them. This CDR3 has 13 residues. The CDR3 spells CSVGRDLVAEAFF. CDR3 DNA: TGCAGCGTTGGGAGGGATTTAGTGGCTGAAGCTTTCTTT. The full variable domain, its missing parts supplied by reference TRBV29-1 and TRBJ1-1, is SAVISQKPSRDICQRGTSLTIQCQVDSQVTMMFWYRQQPGQSLTLIATANQGSEATYESGFVIDKFPISRPNLTFSTLTVSNMSPEDSSIYLCSVGRDLVAEAFFGQGTRLTVV.

This clone was recorded a few times. CDR3 sequence (DNA): TGTGCCTGGACGGAGGGACGAGGAAGGGACGAGCAGTACTTC. Residues: CAWTEGRGRDEQYF. The V gene is TRBV30, the J gene TRBJ2-7; TRBD2 might be the D (6 bases). V lost 4 bases and J 5 bases, leaving 18 bases between the germline ends. The CDR3 runs to 14 residues. From germline, CDR1 is GTSNPN and CDR2 SVGIG (reference sequence).

This clone was observed a few times. The chain combines TRBV29-1 with TRBJ2-7, with D tentatively TRBD1 or TRBD2 (5 bases each). V lost 0 bases, J lost 2 bases, and 17 bases lay in between. This CDR3 region has 16 residues. From germline, CDR1 is SQVTM and CDR2 ANQGSEA. For the CDR3, the DNA is TGCAGCGTTGAAGATCGGGTGAGGTGGGGGACCTACGAGCAGTACTTC. Translation: CSVEDRVRWGTYEQYF.

The chain links TRBV29-1 to TRBJ1-2; no definite D call. The germline CDR1 and CDR2 sequences are SQVTM and ANQGSEA. The V end lost 1 base, the J end lost 4 bases, and 13 bases lay between the germline ends. The CDR3 covers 14 residues. CDR3 bases: TGCAGCGTTGAAGCCCCCGGGTCGGTCTATGGCTACACCTTC. Its translation: CSVEAPGSVYGYTF.